The next 5 T cell receptor beta chains were all read from a single sample in a study of technical replicates of blood from several donors (dated by TCRdb to about 2017). The library relied on the immunoSEQ multiplex PCR assay. TCRdb took over this immuneACCESS table, retaining in-frame rearrangements with V and J assigned. Such tables are incomplete; in checked studies, under half of the missing clones stem from an unresolved V gene, and the remainder is unexplained. This sample comprises 80,000 or so clones, 95% to 98% of them detected only once. Approximately 0.14% of the sample is taken by the ten largest. Sequencing used T cells isolated from PBMCs. These receptors came from a human donor in good health.

V is TRBV6-5 and J is TRBJ1-6, with D tentatively TRBD1 (6 bases). V lost 9 bases to trimming and J lost 8 bases, with 14 bases between them. Germline CDR1 and CDR2: MNHEY and SVGAGI. This CDR3 has 13 residues. Written as DNA, the CDR3 is TGTGCCAGTACCGGGACAAAGGATTCACCCCTCCACTTT. Amino acid sequence: CASTGTKDSPLHF.

The chain is built from TRBV5-1 and TRBJ1-2; perhaps TRBD1 as D (6 bases). The CDR3 loop spans 13 amino acids. Germline V gene data show CDR1 as SGHRS and CDR2 as YFSETQ. V was clipped by 3 bases and J by 3 bases, with 9 bases between them. The CDR3 nucleotides are TGCGCCAGCAGCTGGGCAGGGGACTATGGCTACACCTTC. Its protein product is CASSWAGDYGYTF.

The rearrangement joins TRBV6-5 to TRBJ1-2; D not resolved. V was trimmed by 7 bases and J by 6 bases, leaving 12 bases between them. The CDR3 has 12 amino acids. Per the germline V gene, CDR1 is MNHEY and CDR2 is SVGAGI. The CDR3 DNA reads TGTGCCAGCACCTCGATCGGAGATGGCTACACCTTC. Translating gives CASTSIGDGYTF.

The chain recombines TRBV14 with TRBJ1-1; the match to TRBD1 covers 9 bases. Per germline, CDR1 SGHDN and CDR2 FVKESK. The ends lost 4 bases at V and 4 bases at J; junction bases unmatched: 4. The CDR3 consists of 14 residues. CDR3 in DNA: TGTGCCAGCAGCCTGGGACAGGGACCCACTGAAGCTTTCTTT. Translating it yields CASSLGQGPTEAFF.

V and J are TRBV4-1 and TRBJ2-4; TRBD2 agrees at 14 bases. Per the germline V gene, CDR1 is MGHRA and CDR2 is YSYEKL. The CDR3 totals 19 residues. The junction had 8 bases not matched to a gene; V was cut back by 4 bases and J by 0 bases. The CDR3 region has the DNA TGCGCCAGCAGCCTCGGACTAGCGGGGGGTACACTAGCCAAAAACATTCAGTACTTC. This gives the protein CASSLGLAGGTLAKNIQYF.